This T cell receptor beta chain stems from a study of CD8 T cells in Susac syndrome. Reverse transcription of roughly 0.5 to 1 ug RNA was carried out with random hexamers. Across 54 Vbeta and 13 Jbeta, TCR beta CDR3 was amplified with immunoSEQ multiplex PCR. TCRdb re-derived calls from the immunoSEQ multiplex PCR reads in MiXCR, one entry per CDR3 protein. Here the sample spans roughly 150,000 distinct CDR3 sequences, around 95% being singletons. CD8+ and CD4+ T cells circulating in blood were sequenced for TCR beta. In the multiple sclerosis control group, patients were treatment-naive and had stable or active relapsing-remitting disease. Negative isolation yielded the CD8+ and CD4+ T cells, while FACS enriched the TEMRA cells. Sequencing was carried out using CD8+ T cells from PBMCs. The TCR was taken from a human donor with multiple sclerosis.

CDR3 region: CASSARDTVFTGELFF. DNA of the CDR3: TGTGCCAGCAGCGCGAGGGACACAGTGTTTACCGGGGAGCTGTTTTTT. The genes are TRBV9 and TRBJ2-2; D perhaps matches TRBD1 (6 bases). Germline assignment: CDR1 SGDLS and CDR2 YYNGEE. There are 16 residues in the CDR3. V shed 3 bases and J shed 5 bases, with 17 bases lying between them.